This T cell receptor beta chain was documented in a study of cytomegalovirus exposure and HLA in healthy donors. Germline trimming cut 4 bases from V and 1 base from J; bases unmatched to any gene: 7. Germline V gene data show CDR1 as SGDLS and CDR2 as YYNGEE. The CDR3 runs to 15 residues. With 60 Vbeta and 13 Jbeta primers, the PCR was carried out. Repertoires were generated with immunoSEQ multiplex PCR, while TCRdb's copy carries only in-frame clones and drops some. The top ten hold under 2.5% of the sample, which has around 150,000 clones, 65% to 80% seen once. Sample: PBMCs. The chain uses TRBV9 and TRBJ2-5, with 7 bases lining up with TRBD2. The TCR originated in a middle-aged man in good health and CMV-seronegative. In nucleotides, the CDR3 is TGTGCCAGCAGCACACTAGCGCGAAGCCAAGAGACCCAGTACTTC. Its translation is CASSTLARSQETQYF.